The table lists the clone carrying this T cell receptor (beta chain) with a few counts. Antigen: not known. Trimming removed 6 bases from V and 5 bases from J; junction bases left unmatched: 9. Germline CDR1 reads MNHEY; CDR2 reads SVGEGT. The CDR3 covers 14 residues. This entry comes from a study of response to subunit inactivated influenza vaccine. Study results and limitations: Each seasonal influenza vaccination recruits few new T cells, the authors suggested.

TCRdb re-analysed the RT-PCR reads in MiXCR, keeping a single row per CDR3 protein. This sample carries a few hundred thousand distinct CDR3 sequences, around 15% of them seen once, and the ten largest clones take over 8.5%. Here the sequenced sample was PBMCs from blood, taken roughly 12 days after vaccination. This TCR derives from a man over 45 who received an inactivated influenza vaccine. The chain uses TRBV6-2 or TRBV6-3 and TRBJ2-7, with 8 nucleotides matching TRBD1. The chain's CDR3 is CASSNRGYPNEQYF. The CDR3 DNA reads TGTGCCAGCAGCAACAGGGGGTACCCTAACGAGCAGTACTTC.